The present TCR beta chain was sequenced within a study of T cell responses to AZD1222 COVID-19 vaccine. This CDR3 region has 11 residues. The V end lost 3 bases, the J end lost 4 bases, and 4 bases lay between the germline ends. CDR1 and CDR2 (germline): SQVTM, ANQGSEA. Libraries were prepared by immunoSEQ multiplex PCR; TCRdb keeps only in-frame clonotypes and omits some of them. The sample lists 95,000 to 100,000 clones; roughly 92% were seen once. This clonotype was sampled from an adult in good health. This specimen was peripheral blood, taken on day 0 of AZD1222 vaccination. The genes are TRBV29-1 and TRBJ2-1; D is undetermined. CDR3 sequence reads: CSVDIYNEQFF. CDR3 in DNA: TGCAGCGTTGACATATACAATGAGCAGTTCTTC.